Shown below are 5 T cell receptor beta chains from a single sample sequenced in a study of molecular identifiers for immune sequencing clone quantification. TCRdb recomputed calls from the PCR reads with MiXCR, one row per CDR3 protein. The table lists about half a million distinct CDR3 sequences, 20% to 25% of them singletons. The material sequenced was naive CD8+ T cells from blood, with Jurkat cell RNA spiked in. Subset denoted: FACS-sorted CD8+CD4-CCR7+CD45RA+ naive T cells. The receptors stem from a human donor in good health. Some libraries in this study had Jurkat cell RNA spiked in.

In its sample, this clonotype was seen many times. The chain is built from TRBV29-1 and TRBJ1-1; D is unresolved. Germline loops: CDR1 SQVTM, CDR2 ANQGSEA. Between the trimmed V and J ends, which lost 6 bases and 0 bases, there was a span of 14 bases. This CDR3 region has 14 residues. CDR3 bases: TGCAGCGTCGCCGTACTCAACTTGAACACTGAAGCTTTCTTT. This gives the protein CSVAVLNLNTEAFF.

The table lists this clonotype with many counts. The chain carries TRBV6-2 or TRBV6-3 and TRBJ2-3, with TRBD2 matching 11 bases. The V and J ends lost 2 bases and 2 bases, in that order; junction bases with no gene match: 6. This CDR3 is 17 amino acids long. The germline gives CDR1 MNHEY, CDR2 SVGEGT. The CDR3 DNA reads TGTGCCAGCAGTTACGAGGCGACTAGCGGGACCACAGATACGCAGTATTTT. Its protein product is CASSYEATSGTTDTQYF.

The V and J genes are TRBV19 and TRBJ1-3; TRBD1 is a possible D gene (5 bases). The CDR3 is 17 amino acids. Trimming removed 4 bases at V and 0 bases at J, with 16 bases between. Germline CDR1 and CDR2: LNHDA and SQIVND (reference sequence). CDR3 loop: CASSNTWMGPSGNTIYF. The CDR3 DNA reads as TGTGCCAGTAGTAATACATGGATGGGACCCTCTGGAAACACCATATATTTT.

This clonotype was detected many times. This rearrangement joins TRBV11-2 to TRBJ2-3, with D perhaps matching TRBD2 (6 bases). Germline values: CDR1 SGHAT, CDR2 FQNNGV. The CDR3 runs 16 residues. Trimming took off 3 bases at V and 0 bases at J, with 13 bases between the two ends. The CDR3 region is CASSFLLAPSTDTQYF. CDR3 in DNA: TGTGCCAGCAGCTTCCTGCTAGCGCCGAGCACAGATACGCAGTATTTT.

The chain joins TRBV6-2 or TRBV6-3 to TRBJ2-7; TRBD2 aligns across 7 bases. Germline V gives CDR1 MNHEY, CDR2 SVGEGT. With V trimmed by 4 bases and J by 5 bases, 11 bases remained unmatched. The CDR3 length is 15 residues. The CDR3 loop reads CASSWSGGRPNEQYF. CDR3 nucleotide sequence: TGTGCCAGCAGTTGGAGTGGCGGGAGACCAAACGAGCAGTACTTC.